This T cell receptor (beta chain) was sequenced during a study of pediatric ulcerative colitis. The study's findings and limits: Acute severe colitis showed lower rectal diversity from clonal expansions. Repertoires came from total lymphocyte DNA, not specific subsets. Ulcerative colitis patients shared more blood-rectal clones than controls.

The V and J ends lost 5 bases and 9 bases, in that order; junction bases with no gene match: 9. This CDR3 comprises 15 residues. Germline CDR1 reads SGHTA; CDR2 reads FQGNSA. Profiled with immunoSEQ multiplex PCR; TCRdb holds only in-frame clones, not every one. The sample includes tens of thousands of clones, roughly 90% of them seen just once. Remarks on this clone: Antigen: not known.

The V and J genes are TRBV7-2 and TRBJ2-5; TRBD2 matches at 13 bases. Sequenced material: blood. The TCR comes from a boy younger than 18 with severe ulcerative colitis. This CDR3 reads CASSITSGRAASQYF. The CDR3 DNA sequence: TGTGCCAGCAGCATCACTAGCGGGAGGGCCGCATCCCAGTACTTC.